The 31 T cell receptor beta chains presented below share a single source sample, sequenced in a study of blood T cells in healthy people across ages. With a J-beta primer mix and a sample-barcoded 5' primer, a second PCR ran about 7 to 11 cycles. TCRdb analysed the 5' RACE reads with MiXCR anew, one entry per CDR3 protein. The sample carries about 750,000 distinct CDR3 sequences, roughly 50% recorded once. The sequencing sample was made of blood. The receptors derive from a man older than 75 in good health.

The chain recombines TRBV28 with TRBJ2-4; maybe TRBD1 (5 bases). The closer fit of TRBJ2-5 to the DNA end suggests the J call may be wrong. Looked up from germline, CDR1 is MDHEN and CDR2 is SYDVKM. This CDR3 comprises 14 residues. The CDR3 coding sequence is TGTGCCAGCAGCCTACCCGACAGAACGGGGACCCAGTACTTC. Translation gives CASSLPDRTGTQYF.

This clonotype was recorded once. The rearrangement uses TRBV18 and TRBJ2-5; D not resolved. With 6 bases removed from V and 1 base from J, the gap between germline ends came to 9 bases. The germline V gene encodes CDR1 KGHSH and CDR2 LQKENI. The CDR3 totals 13 residues. CDR3 nucleotide sequence: TGTGCCAGCTCTTCCTTAAGCCAAGAGACCCAGTACTTC. Translating gives CASSSLSQETQYF. The entire variable domain, with the rest obtained from reference TRBV18 and TRBJ2-5, is as follows: NAGVMQNPRHLVRRRGQEARLRCSPMKGHSHVYWYRQLPEEGLKFMVYLQKENIIDESGMPKERFSAEFPKEGPSILRIQQVVRGDSAAYFCASSSLSQETQYFGPGTRLLVL.

V usage is TRBV12-3 or TRBV12-4 and J usage is TRBJ2-1; weak D call: TRBD1 (5 bases). CDR3 size: 15 residues. With 3 bases removed from V and 8 bases from J, the gap between germline ends came to 17 bases. The CDR3 loop is CASSFGAPRWDEQFF. The CDR3 DNA is TGTGCCAGCAGTTTTGGGGCCCCCCGGTGGGATGAGCAGTTCTTC.

The rearrangement links TRBV7-2 to TRBJ2-4; 7 positions match TRBD2. The CDR3 extends over 13 amino acids. J was trimmed by 8 bases and V by 1 base; bases with no gene match: 2. Germline V gene data show CDR1 as SGHTA and CDR2 as FQGNSA. CDR3 nucleotides: TGTGCCAGCAGCTTAGGGGCGGGAGACATTCAGTACTTC. Amino acids: CASSLGAGDIQYF.

The chain links TRBV24-1 to TRBJ2-1; D is possibly TRBD2 (5 bases). TRBJ2-7 explains the end of the DNA better; the J call may be wrong. In germline, CDR1 is KGHDR, CDR2 SFDVKD. The CDR3 length is 16 residues. The CDR3 sequence is CATSDPMAGVGNEQYF. CDR3 coding DNA: TGTGCCACCAGTGACCCCATGGCGGGCGTCGGCAATGAGCAGTACTTC.

The table lists this clonotype with a few counts. V usage is TRBV5-1 and J usage is TRBJ2-4, with no clear D. V was cut by 3 bases and J by 0 bases, with 13 bases left in between. This CDR3 has 16 residues. Germline lookup yields CDR1 SGHRS and CDR2 YFSETQ. CDR3 sequence: CASSSSGHLAKNIQYF. The CDR3 nucleotides read TGCGCCAGCAGCTCCTCGGGTCACTTAGCCAAAAACATTCAGTACTTC.

This clonotype showed up just once. V usage is TRBV5-1 and J usage is TRBJ2-3; TRBD2 agrees at 12 bases. Looked up from germline, CDR1 is SGHRS and CDR2 is YFSETQ. This CDR3 has 17 amino acids. J lost 14 bases, V lost 4 bases, and 20 bases had no gene match. The CDR3 sequence: CASSQSSGRAQHRYAYF. The CDR3 region has the DNA TGCGCCAGCAGCCAATCTAGCGGGAGGGCCCAACACAGATACGCGTATTTT.

This clonotype has just a few counts. The chain has TRBV20-1 and TRBJ2-1; 9 nucleotides align to TRBD2. This CDR3 contains 13 residues. CDR1 is DFQATT, CDR2 SNEGSKA, per germline (reference sequence). V was pared by 3 bases and J by 7 bases, with 4 bases of the junction left unmatched. CDR3 sequence (DNA): TGCAGTGCTAGTATCCTAGCGGGGAATGAGCAGTTCTTC. Translation: CSASILAGNEQFF.

In this sample, this clonotype turned up a few times. The J gene is TRBJ1-2, the V gene TRBV12-3 or TRBV12-4; 8 bases are a match to TRBD1. This CDR3 has 14 residues. V shed 5 bases and J 6 bases; nucleotides not matched to a gene: 8. The CDR3 loop is CASSVFDRGDGYTF. CDR3 bases: TGTGCCAGCAGTGTATTCGACAGGGGCGATGGCTACACCTTC.

The J gene is TRBJ1-4, the V gene TRBV6-6; 7 nucleotides match TRBD1. Trimming at V came to 11 bases and at J to 5 bases, leaving 11 bases not matched to a gene. Germline loops: CDR1 MNHNY, CDR2 SVGAGI (reference sequence). The CDR3 spans 14 residues. The DNA for the CDR3 is TGTGCCCGGCCAGGGACAGCGCCAAATGAAAAACTGTTTTTT. Its protein is CARPGTAPNEKLFF.

The J gene is TRBJ2-6, the V gene TRBV6-5; possible D gene TRBD2, 5 bases. The CDR3 is 16 residues long. Germline V gene data show CDR1 as MNHEY and CDR2 as SVGAGI. Trimming removed 5 bases from V and 2 bases from J, with 13 bases in between. CDR3 in DNA: TGTGCCAGCAGTCGGGCGGGCTCCCCTGGGGCCAACGTCCTGACTTTC. Residues: CASSRAGSPGANVLTF.

V and J are TRBV7-9 and TRBJ1-2; D unclear. The V gene lost 6 bases and the J gene lost 0 bases, with 11 bases spanning the gap. The CDR3 spans 14 residues. In germline, CDR1 is SEHNR, CDR2 FQNEAQ (reference sequence). The CDR3 region has the DNA TGTGCCAGCAGGGGCAGAACTTCTAACTATGGCTACACCTTC. It translates to CASRGRTSNYGYTF.

This clonotype was picked up a small number of times. The rearrangement links TRBV6-1 to TRBJ2-5; 12 nucleotides agree with TRBD2. The DNA matches TRBJ2-7 better at its end, which makes the J call doubtful. Germline CDR1 is MNHNS and CDR2 is SASEGT. The CDR3 is 15 amino acids. The DNA for the CDR3 is TGTGCCAGCAGTGCTTCGACTAGCGGGAGTAACGAGCAGTACTTC. It translates to CASSASTSGSNEQYF.

This clonotype appeared a few times. V usage is TRBV29-1 and J usage is TRBJ2-3, with TRBD1 as a possible D gene (6 bases). The CDR3 sequence is 13 residues long. The germline V gene encodes CDR1 SQVTM and CDR2 ANQGSEA. Trimming removed 4 bases at V and 5 bases at J, with 13 bases between. The chain's CDR3 is CSVGLSGEDTQYF. The CDR3 DNA follows: TGCAGCGTTGGCCTATCAGGGGAAGATACGCAGTATTTT.

There are a few counts of this clonotype. This chain connects TRBV5-1 to TRBJ2-4; D gene ambiguous. CDR3 length equals 14 residues. Trimming took 0 bases from V and 6 from J, leaving 10 bases between them. Germline CDR1 SGHRS, CDR2 YFSETQ. The CDR3 bases are TGCGCCAGCAGCTTGGAAGGCGGAGTAAACATTCAGTACTTC. Translated: CASSLEGGVNIQYF.

The rearrangement uses TRBV6-1 and TRBJ2-5; TRBD1 agrees at 9 bases. CDR3 length: 16 residues. The junction had 19 bases not matched to a gene; V was cut back by 6 bases and J by 11 bases. Germline V gene sequence: CDR1 MNHNS, CDR2 SASEGT. The DNA of the CDR3 is TGTGCCAGCAGCGAACTACCCGGGACAGGGTTCAATGAGCAGTACTTC. Translated: CASSELPGTGFNEQYF.

This clonotype was counted only a few times. The chain carries TRBV20-1 and TRBJ2-3, with a possible D match to TRBD2 (6 bases). The CDR3 sequence is 15 residues long. The V and J ends lost 5 bases and 0 bases respectively, with 15 bases between them. Germline V CDR1 and CDR2: DFQATT, SNEGSKA (reference sequence). In DNA form, the CDR3 reads TGCAGTGCTGAGCGTAGGAGCGGGAGCACAGATACGCAGTATTTT. Its protein product is CSAERRSGSTDTQYF.

J is TRBJ2-1 and V is TRBV5-1; either TRBD1 or TRBD2 may fit D (5 bases each). Trimming took off 4 bases at V and 7 bases at J, with 15 bases between the two ends. Germline V gene sequence: CDR1 SGHRS, CDR2 YFSETQ. This CDR3 has 14 residues. The DNA of the CDR3 is TGCGCCAGCAGCGTTGGAGATGGGGGAAATGAGCAGTTCTTC. Its protein is CASSVGDGGNEQFF.

CDR3 region: CASSAPGGGAGANVLTF. CDR3 DNA sequence: TGTGCCAGCAGTGCTCCTGGAGGCGGGGCTGGGGCCAACGTCCTGACTTTC. The rearrangement joins TRBV25-1 to TRBJ2-6; weak D call: TRBD2 (6 bases). CDR3 length equals 17 residues. With 4 bases removed from V and 2 bases from J, the gap between germline ends came to 15 bases. From germline, CDR1 is MGHDK and CDR2 SYGVNS.

The rearrangement uses TRBV20-1 and TRBJ2-1; 13 positions agree with TRBD2. Germline V lookup: CDR1 DFQATT, CDR2 SNEGSKA (reference sequence). V trimming: 6 bases; J trimming: 5 bases; junction bases outside the gene matches: 16. This CDR3 has 18 residues. The CDR3 region is CSAARPGTSGVRHNEQFF. As DNA, the CDR3 is TGCAGTGCGGCCCGCCCCGGGACTAGCGGGGTTCGCCACAATGAGCAGTTCTTC.

Worth noting for this clonotype: A read error may produce the germline difference seen at one junction end. The chain links TRBV6-5 to TRBJ2-1; tentative D call: TRBD2 (5 bases). This CDR3 is 11 amino acids long. Germline V gives CDR1 MNHEY, CDR2 SVGAGI. The CDR3 DNA sequence: TGTGCCAGCAGCCCAGGAGGTGAGGAGTTCTTC. This sequence encodes CASSPGGEEFF.

The chain recombines TRBV20-1 with TRBJ1-5; possibly TRBD1 for D (6 bases). Germline V gives CDR1 DFQATT, CDR2 SNEGSKA (reference sequence). V was shortened by 6 bases and J by 6 bases, with 24 bases between the two germline ends. The CDR3 covers 16 residues. The CDR3 loop is CSAGKAGARPGQPQHF. In DNA, the CDR3 is TGCAGTGCCGGAAAGGCGGGGGCCAGGCCCGGTCAGCCCCAGCATTTT.

V usage is TRBV25-1 and J usage is TRBJ2-7, with a possible D match to TRBD1 (5 bases). V gave up 2 bases and J gave up 1 base, with 15 bases separating them. The CDR3 is 16 amino acids. The germline gives CDR1 MGHDK, CDR2 SYGVNS. The CDR3 DNA reads as TGTGCCAGCAGTGAACTAGACAGCCTTGGGTCCTACGAGCAGTACTTC. Translation gives CASSELDSLGSYEQYF.

In regard to this clonotype: A much larger clonotype is one base distant, so this may be a read error. CDR3 sequence: CASSYLFGYEQYF. The DNA of the CDR3 is TGTGCCAGCAGTTACTTGTTTGGCTACGAGCAGTACTTC. The rearrangement joins TRBV6-5 to TRBJ2-7; no clear D gene. The CDR3 is made up of 13 amino acids. The germline V and J ends were trimmed by 1 base and 3 bases, with 7 bases remaining between them. Germline values: CDR1 MNHEY, CDR2 SVGAGI.

The gene calls are TRBV27 and TRBJ2-7; 7 bases line up with TRBD1. The CDR3 has 13 residues. V lost 3 bases, J lost 6 bases, and 5 bases stayed unmatched. The germline CDR1 and CDR2 sequences are MNHEY and SMNVEV (reference sequence). This chain's CDR3 is CASSFTTGVEQYF. The DNA of the CDR3 is TGTGCCAGCAGTTTCACCACAGGGGTCGAGCAGTACTTC.

V is TRBV6-5 and J is TRBJ2-7; 7 bases align to TRBD1. The tail of the sequence fits TRBJ2-5 better, so the J call may be wrong. CDR3 size: 14 residues. CDR1 and CDR2 (germline): MNHEY, SVGAGI. The chain's CDR3 is CASSATGAQETQYF. The DNA of the CDR3 is TGTGCCAGCAGTGCTACAGGGGCCCAAGAGACCCAGTACTTC.

This chain uses TRBV21-1 with TRBJ1-6. TRBV21-1 corresponds to a pseudogene. The CDR3 is made up of 14 amino acids. In nucleotides, the CDR3 is TGTGCCAGCAGCACTCCTACGGGGCCCCTACTCCTCCACTTT. Translating gives CASSTPTGPLLLHF.

A remark on this clonotype: This may come from a read error, since a much larger clone is one base off. The rearrangement links TRBV3-1 to TRBJ2-4; D gene unclear. Matching the DNA end better, TRBJ2-5 makes the J call doubtful. CDR1 and CDR2 from the germline V gene are LGHDT and YNNKEL (reference sequence). CDR3 length: 12 amino acids. The CDR3 here is CAGSQGAETQYF. In DNA form, the CDR3 reads TGTGCCGGCAGCCAAGGAGCAGAGACCCAGTACTTC.

The V gene is TRBV9, the J gene TRBJ2-1; D is unresolved. Deletions cut 2 bases from V and 10 bases from J, with 16 bases between. The V gene's germline CDR1 is SGDLS and CDR2 YYNGEE. The CDR3 extends over 14 amino acids. The CDR3 reads CASSVHRVGWEQFF. In DNA, the CDR3 is TGTGCCAGCAGCGTCCACAGAGTGGGATGGGAGCAGTTCTTC.

V gene TRBV14 combines with J gene TRBJ1-1; possible D gene TRBD1, 5 bases. Germline V gives CDR1 SGHDN, CDR2 FVKESK. Deletions cut 0 bases from V and 3 bases from J, with 8 bases between. The CDR3 has 14 amino acids. The CDR3 nucleotides read TGTGCCAGCAGCCAAGACTGGGGGGACACTGAAGCTTTCTTT. It yields the protein CASSQDWGDTEAFF. Full variable domain (rest looked up from reference TRBV14 and TRBJ1-1): EAGVTQFPSHSVIEKGQTVTLRCDPISGHDNLYWYRRVMGKEIKFLLHFVKESKQDESGMPNNRFLAERTGGTYSTLKVQPAELEDSGVYFCASSQDWGDTEAFFGQGTRLTVV.

The rearrangement joins TRBV3-1 to TRBJ2-5; no reliable D call. V was cut by 1 base and J by 1 base, with 7 bases left in between. The CDR3 consists of 14 residues. CDR1 LGHDT and CDR2 YNNKEL come from the germline V gene (reference sequence). For the CDR3, the DNA is TGTGCCAGCAGCCAAGGTGTCGGCCAAGAGACCCAGTACTTC. Residues: CASSQGVGQETQYF.